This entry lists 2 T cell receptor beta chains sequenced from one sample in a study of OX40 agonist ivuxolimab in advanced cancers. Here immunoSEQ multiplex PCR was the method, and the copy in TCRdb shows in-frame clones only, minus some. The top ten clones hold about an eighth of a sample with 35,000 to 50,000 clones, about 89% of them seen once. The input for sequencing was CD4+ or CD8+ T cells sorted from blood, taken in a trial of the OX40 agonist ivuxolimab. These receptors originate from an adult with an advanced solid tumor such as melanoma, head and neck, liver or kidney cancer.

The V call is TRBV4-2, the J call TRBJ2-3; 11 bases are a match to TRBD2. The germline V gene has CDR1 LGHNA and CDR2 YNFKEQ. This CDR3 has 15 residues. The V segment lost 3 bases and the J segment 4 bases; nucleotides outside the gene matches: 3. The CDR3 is CASSHSGGGPDTQYF. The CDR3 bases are TGTGCCAGCAGCCATAGCGGGGGGGGGCCAGATACGCAGTATTTT.

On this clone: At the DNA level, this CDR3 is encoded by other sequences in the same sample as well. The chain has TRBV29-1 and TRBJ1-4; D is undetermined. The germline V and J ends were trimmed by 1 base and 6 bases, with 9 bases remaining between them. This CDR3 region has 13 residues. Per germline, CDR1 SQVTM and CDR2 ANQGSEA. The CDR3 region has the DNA TGCAGCGTTGAAGGCTCCACGGATGAAAAACTGTTTTTT. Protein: CSVEGSTDEKLFF.